This T cell receptor beta chain was documented in a study of blood T cell repertoires in COVID-19. At the level of the study: T cells, B-cell-depleted T cells, or PBMCs provided the cDNA or gDNA that served as material.

Repertoires were generated with immunoSEQ multiplex PCR, while TCRdb's copy carries only in-frame clones and drops some. The sample holds around 300,000 clones; roughly 85% are singletons and the top ten take roughly 2.7%. Across 20 to 25 US areas, participants ranged in age from 18 to 89 years. Each recovered donor of Cohort 3 presented with two negative PCRs, clearance, or symptom resolution. The receptor was isolated from a woman in her forties or fifties who had recovered from COVID-19. The sequencing sample was made of PBMCs or T cells enriched from blood (not recorded which).

CDR3 nucleotides: TGTGCCAGCAGTTTAGTACTATCGGATACGCAGTATTTT. Protein sequence: CASSLVLSDTQYF. The chain has TRBV27 and TRBJ2-3, with D uncertain. Germline V gene lookup returns CDR1 MNHEY and CDR2 SMNVEV (reference sequence). V lost 2 bases, J lost 6 bases, and 9 bases lay in between. CDR3 length equals 13 residues.